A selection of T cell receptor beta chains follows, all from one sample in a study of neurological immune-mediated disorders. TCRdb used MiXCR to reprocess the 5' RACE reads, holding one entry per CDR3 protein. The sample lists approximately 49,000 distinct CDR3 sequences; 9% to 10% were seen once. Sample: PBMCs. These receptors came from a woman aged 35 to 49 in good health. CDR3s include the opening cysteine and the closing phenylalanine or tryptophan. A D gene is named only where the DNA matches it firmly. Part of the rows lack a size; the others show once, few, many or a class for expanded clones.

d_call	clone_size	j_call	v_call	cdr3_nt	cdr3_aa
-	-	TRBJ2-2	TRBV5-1	TGCGCCAGCAGCATAGGGGTAACCGGGGAGCTGTTTTTT	CASSIGVTGELFF
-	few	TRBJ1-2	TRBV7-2	TGTGCCAGCAGCTTAGTGTCGGGGGGGCTTGTTGGCTACACCTTC	CASSLVSGGLVGYTF
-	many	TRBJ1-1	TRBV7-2	TGTGCCAGCAGCTTTAACAGGAACACTGAAGCTTTCTTT	CASSFNRNTEAFF
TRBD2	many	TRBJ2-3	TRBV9	TGTGCCAGCAGCCCCGGGGGGGGTAACACAGATACGCAGTATTTT	CASSPGGGNTDTQYF
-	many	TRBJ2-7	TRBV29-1	TGCAGCGTTCGTAGCGACTTCTCCTACGAGCAGTACTTC	CSVRSDFSYEQYF
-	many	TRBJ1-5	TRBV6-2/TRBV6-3	TGTGCCAGCAGCCCCGTAGTGGGGGCCAATGGACAGCCCCAGCATTTT	CASSPVVGANGQPQHF
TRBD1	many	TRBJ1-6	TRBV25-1	TGTGCCAGCACCCGGACAGGGGGAAATTCACCCCTCCACTTT	CASTRTGGNSPLHF
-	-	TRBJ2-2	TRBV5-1	TGCGCCAGCAGCCCCCGGACAGACATGAACACCGGGGAGCTGTTTTTT	CASSPRTDMNTGELFF
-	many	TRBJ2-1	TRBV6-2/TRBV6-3	TGTGCCAGCAGCCAAAGCGAGGAGGCCCCCCATGAGCAGTTCTTC	CASSQSEEAPHEQFF
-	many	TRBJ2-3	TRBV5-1	TGCGCCAGCAGCTTGACGTCTACAGATACGCAGTATTTT	CASSLTSTDTQYF
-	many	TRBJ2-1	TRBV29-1	TGCAGCGCCGTGACAGTCTACAATGAGCAGTTCTTC	CSAVTVYNEQFF
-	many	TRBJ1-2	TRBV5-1	TGCGCCAGCAGCTTGGGGCCAGAGATCTATGGCTACACCTTC	CASSLGPEIYGYTF
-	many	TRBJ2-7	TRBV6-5	TGTGCCAGCAGTTTTGTGGGCGAGCAGTACTTC	CASSFVGEQYF
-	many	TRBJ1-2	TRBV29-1	TGCAGCGTTGATACCCTTCGGCAGGGACCCAACTATGGCTACACCTTC	CSVDTLRQGPNYGYTF
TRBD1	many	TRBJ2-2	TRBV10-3	TGTGCCACCCAGCCGGGACAGTCGAACACCGGGGAGCTGTTTTTT	CATQPGQSNTGELFF
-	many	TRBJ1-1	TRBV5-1	TGCGCCAGCAGCGGGACGGGCATGAACACTGAAGCTTTCTTT	CASSGTGMNTEAFF
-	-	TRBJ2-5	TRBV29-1	TGCAGCGTTGACGGGCGCTCCATCTCAGAGACCCAGTACTTC	CSVDGRSISETQYF
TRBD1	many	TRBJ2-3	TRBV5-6	TGTGCCAGCAGCTTGGGTTCCGGGACAGGGTACACAGATACGCAGTATTTT	CASSLGSGTGYTDTQYF
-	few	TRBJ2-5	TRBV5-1	TGCGCCAGCAGCTTGGAACAGGGATTGCGGAAAGAGACCCAGTACTTC	CASSLEQGLRKETQYF
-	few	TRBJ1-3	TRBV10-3	TGTGCCATCAGTGAGAACTCCGGAAACACCATATATTTT	CAISENSGNTIYF
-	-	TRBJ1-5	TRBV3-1	TGTGCCAGCAGCCAAGGGACGGGAGCCAATCAGCCCCAGCATTTT	CASSQGTGANQPQHF
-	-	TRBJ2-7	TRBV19	TGTGCGAGTAGTCTGGATTACTACGAGAAGTACTTC	CASSLDYYEKYF
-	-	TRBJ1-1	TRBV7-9	TGTGCCAGCAGCTTAGTTCAGGGTCTAACTGAAGCTTTCTTT	CASSLVQGLTEAFF
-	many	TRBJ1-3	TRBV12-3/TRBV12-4	TGTGCCAGCAGTTTTATTAAGGGCAGAACCTCTGGAAACACCATATATTTT	CASSFIKGRTSGNTIYF
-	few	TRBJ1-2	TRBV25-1	TGTGCCAGCAGTGAACCCTCCGGGGCTTACTATGGCTACACCTTC	CASSEPSGAYYGYTF
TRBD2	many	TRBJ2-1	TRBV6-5	TGTGCCAGCAGTTACAGCCTAGCGGGAGGTACTGAGCAGTTCTTC	CASSYSLAGGTEQFF
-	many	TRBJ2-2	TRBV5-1	TGCGCCAGCAGCTTGGAGTGGACAGCGACCGGGGAGCTGTTTTTT	CASSLEWTATGELFF
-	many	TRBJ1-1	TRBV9	TGTGCCAGCAGCGTAGTGACAGGAGGGTTCACTGAAGCTTTCTTT	CASSVVTGGFTEAFF
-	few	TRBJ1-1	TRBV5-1	TGCGCCAGCAGCCGCGGCGAGGGGACTGAAGCTTTCTTT	CASSRGEGTEAFF
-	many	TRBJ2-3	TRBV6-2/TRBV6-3	TGTGCCAGCAGTTGGGCAGCCCTTACTAGCACAGATACGCAGTATTTT	CASSWAALTSTDTQYF
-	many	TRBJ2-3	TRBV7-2	TGTGCCAGCAGCTTAGCGATGAGAACAGGGACCACAGATACGCAGTATTTT	CASSLAMRTGTTDTQYF
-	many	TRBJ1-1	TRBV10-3	TGTGCCATCAGTGTCGGGACTGAAGCTTTCTTT	CAISVGTEAFF
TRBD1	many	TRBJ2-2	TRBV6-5	TGTGCCAGCAGTTTGACAGGGTCCACCGGGGAGCTGTTTTTT	CASSLTGSTGELFF
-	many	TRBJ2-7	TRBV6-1	TGTGCCAGCAGGCCAGGGCCGAACTCCTACGAGCAGTACTTC	CASRPGPNSYEQYF
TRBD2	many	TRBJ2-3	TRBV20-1	TGCAGTGCTAGAGATGGCAGCGGGGGGTGGACAGATACGCAGTATTTT	CSARDGSGGWTDTQYF
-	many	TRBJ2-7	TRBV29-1	TGCAGCGTTGCGGGCAAGGTTGGCTACGAGCAGTACTTC	CSVAGKVGYEQYF
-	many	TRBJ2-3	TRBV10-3	TGTGCCATCAGTGACAGGGAAGATACGCAGTATTTT	CAISDREDTQYF